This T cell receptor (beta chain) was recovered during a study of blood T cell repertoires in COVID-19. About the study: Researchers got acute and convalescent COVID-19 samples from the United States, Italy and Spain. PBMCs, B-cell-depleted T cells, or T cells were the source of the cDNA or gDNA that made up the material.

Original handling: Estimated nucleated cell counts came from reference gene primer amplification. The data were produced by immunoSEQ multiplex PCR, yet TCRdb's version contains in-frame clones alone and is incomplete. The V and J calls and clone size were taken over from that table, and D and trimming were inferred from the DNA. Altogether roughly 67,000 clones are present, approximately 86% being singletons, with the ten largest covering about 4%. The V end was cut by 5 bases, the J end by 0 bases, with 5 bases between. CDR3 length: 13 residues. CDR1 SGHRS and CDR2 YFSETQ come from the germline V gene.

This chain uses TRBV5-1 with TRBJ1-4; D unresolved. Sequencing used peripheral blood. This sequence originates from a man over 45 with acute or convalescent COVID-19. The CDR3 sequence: CASRTATNEKLFF. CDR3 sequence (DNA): TGCGCCAGCAGAACTGCAACTAATGAAAAACTGTTTTTT.